This record looks at one TCR beta chain sequence and its context. What it binds is unknown. This CDR3 spans 16 amino acids. Germline V lookup: CDR1 SGHTA, CDR2 FQGTGA. Trimming removed 4 bases from V and 1 base from J, with 13 bases in between. This entry belongs to a study of radiotherapy plus CTLA-4 blockade in lung cancer. Whole-study results and caveats: In blood, after radiotherapy plus ipilimumab, tumor-derived TCR clones expanded.

Repertoires were generated with immunoSEQ multiplex PCR, while TCRdb's copy carries only in-frame clones and drops some. Here the sample spans roughly 48,000 clones, 75% to 90% being singletons. The rearrangement links TRBV7-3 to TRBJ2-2; D possibly corresponds to TRBD2 (7 bases). Sequencing was performed on peripheral blood, taken from a patient treated with radiotherapy plus ipilimumab. This clonotype was obtained from a human donor with non-small cell lung cancer who had stable disease on radiotherapy plus ipilimumab. The CDR3 protein is CASSSWGGLNTGELFF. The DNA for the CDR3 is TGTGCCAGCAGCTCTTGGGGGGGCCTGAACACCGGGGAGCTGTTTTTT.